This T cell receptor beta chain is drawn from a study of blood T cell repertoires in COVID-19. Overall study context: Sources were T cells, B-cell-depleted T cells, or PBMCs; the material itself was cDNA or gDNA.

The length of the CDR3 is 16 residues. Looked up from germline, CDR1 is LGHNA and CDR2 is YSLEER. Trimming pared 0 bases from V and 1 base from J, leaving 12 bases between. Assay used: immunoSEQ multiplex PCR; TCRdb lists only in-frame clones, some missing. This table holds about 210,000 clones, around 80% found once. The specimen sequenced was peripheral blood. The clonotype comes from a woman between 40 and 55 years old with acute or convalescent COVID-19. The rearrangement uses TRBV4-3 and TRBJ1-1; D possibly corresponds to TRBD1 (5 bases). The CDR3 DNA reads as TGCGCCAGCAGCCAAGATCAACGGCAGGGGAACACTGAAGCTTTCTTT. Translated, it gives CASSQDQRQGNTEAFF.